The 26 T cell receptor beta chains in this list originate from one sample, sequenced in a study of blood T cell repertoires in COVID-19. Data came from immunoSEQ multiplex PCR; TCRdb stores just in-frame clones and leaves some out. The sample lists roughly 140,000 clones; less than 85% were seen once. The sample consisted of peripheral blood. The receptors originated from a human donor in a cohort sampled during active COVID-19.

This clone has only one observation. The chain carries TRBV6-1 and TRBJ2-2; D gene uncertain. V lost 1 base and J 0 bases, leaving 12 bases between the germline ends. Germline CDR1 and CDR2: MNHNS and SASEGT. CDR3 size: 17 residues. The CDR3 here is CASSEGFGASNTGELFF. DNA of the CDR3: TGTGCCAGCAGTGAAGGTTTCGGAGCCTCGAACACCGGGGAGCTGTTTTTT.

This rearrangement joins TRBV5-1 to TRBJ1-1, with TRBD1 matching 8 bases. Germline CDR1 and CDR2: SGHRS and YFSETQ. Trimming at V came to 4 bases and at J to 5 bases, leaving 4 bases not matched to a gene. The CDR3 covers 13 residues. CDR3 protein: CASSEQGGTEAFF. In nucleotides, the CDR3 is TGCGCCAGCAGCGAACAGGGGGGAACTGAAGCTTTCTTT.

The rearrangement uses TRBV15 and TRBJ2-7, with a possible D match to TRBD1 (5 bases). The CDR3 is 13 amino acids. Deletions cut 4 bases from V and 3 bases from J, with 10 bases between. Germline V lookup: CDR1 LNHNV, CDR2 YYDKDF (reference sequence). CDR3 nucleotide sequence: TGTGCCACCAGCATCCTAACAGGCTACGAGCAGTACTTC. Translated, it gives CATSILTGYEQYF. Filled out from reference TRBV15 and TRBJ2-7, the complete variable domain reads DAMVIQNPRYQVTQFGKPVTLSCSQTLNHNVMYWYQQKSSQAPKLLFHYYDKDFNNEADTPDNFQSRRPNTSFCFLDIRSPGLGDTAMYLCATSILTGYEQYFGPGTRLTVT.

This clone has a single count. This sequence joins TRBV9 and TRBJ2-2; 8 positions match TRBD1. Germline CDR1 and CDR2: SGDLS and YYNGEE. J gave up 6 bases and V 2 bases, and 9 bases lay outside the gene matches. The CDR3 extends over 16 amino acids. This CDR3 reads CASSVPGTGSSGELFF. The CDR3 DNA reads TGTGCCAGCAGCGTCCCCGGGACAGGTTCATCCGGGGAGCTGTTTTTT.

The chain employs TRBV7-3 and TRBJ1-2; D is ambiguous. With 5 bases removed from V and 1 base from J, the gap between germline ends came to 11 bases. CDR3 length equals 14 residues. Germline assignment: CDR1 SGHTA and CDR2 FQGTGA. The CDR3 sequence: CASSPTARNYGYTF. The CDR3 DNA reads TGTGCCAGCAGCCCAACAGCACGTAACTATGGCTACACCTTC. The complete variable domain, with remaining parts taken from reference TRBV7-3 and TRBJ1-2, reads GAGVSQTPSNKVTEKGKYVELRCDPISGHTALYWYRQSLGQGPEFLIYFQGTGAADDSGLPNDRFFAVRPEGSVSTLKIQRTERGDSAVYLCASSPTARNYGYTFGSGTRLTVV.

The rearrangement joins TRBV5-1 to TRBJ2-7; 8 nucleotides agree with TRBD1. V shed 2 bases and J 7 bases; nucleotides not matched to a gene: 8. CDR1 is SGHRS, CDR2 YFSETQ, per germline. The CDR3 contains 14 residues. The CDR3 reads CASSFSQGAGEQYF. The CDR3 DNA reads as TGCGCCAGCAGCTTTTCCCAGGGGGCTGGAGAGCAGTACTTC.

The gene calls are TRBV20-1 and TRBJ2-7; no reliable D call. The CDR3 length is 10 residues. The V gene's germline CDR1 is DFQATT and CDR2 SNEGSKA (reference sequence). The CDR3 region is CTYPVYEQYF. Written as DNA, the CDR3 is TGCACCTACCCCGTCTACGAGCAGTACTTC.

The chain is built from TRBV27 and TRBJ2-2; 7 nucleotides align to TRBD1. In germline, CDR1 is MNHEY, CDR2 SMNVEV (reference sequence). The trim removed 5 bases at V and 7 bases at J, leaving 4 bases unmatched. The CDR3 covers 13 residues. The CDR3 nucleotides read TGTGCCAGCAGTAGACAGGGAATCGGGGAGCTGTTTTTT. Encoded protein: CASSRQGIGELFF.

The V call is TRBV9, the J call TRBJ1-1; D is undetermined. V lost 3 bases to trimming and J lost 4 bases, with 13 bases between them. This CDR3 has 14 amino acids. CDR1 is SGDLS and CDR2 is YYNGEE in the germline V gene. CDR3 bases: TGTGCCAGCAGCGCGACTACCGTCGGCACTGAAGCTTTCTTT. This encodes CASSATTVGTEAFF. Full variable domain (outside the CDR3, taken from reference TRBV9 and TRBJ1-1): DSGVTQTPKHLITATGQRVTLRCSPRSGDLSVYWYQQSLDQGLQFLIQYYNGEERAKGNILERFSAQQFPDLHSELNLSSLELGDSALYFCASSATTVGTEAFFGQGTRLTVV.

CDR3: CASSSRRNNYGYTF. In DNA, the CDR3 is TGTGCCAGCAGCTCTAGGAGGAATAACTATGGCTACACCTTC. The chain uses TRBV7-2 and TRBJ1-2; no reliable D call. Per germline, CDR1 SGHTA and CDR2 FQGNSA. CDR3 length equals 14 residues. The V gene lost 4 bases and the J gene lost 1 base, with 10 bases spanning the gap.

The chain employs TRBV6-5 and TRBJ2-7; the match to TRBD1 covers 7 bases. CDR1 is MNHEY and CDR2 is SVGAGI in the germline V gene. There are 15 residues in the CDR3. Trimming took 8 bases from V and 3 from J; bases not matched to a gene: 13. The CDR3 here is CASSLEQGSVYEQYF. The CDR3, as DNA: TGTGCCAGCTCGCTGGAACAGGGGAGCGTCTACGAGCAGTACTTC.

V gene TRBV5-6 combines with J gene TRBJ2-2, with 7 nucleotides matching TRBD1. Germline CDR1 and CDR2: SGHDT and YYEEEE. The J segment lost 1 base and the V segment lost 2 bases, leaving 5 bases of the junction unmatched. The CDR3 consists of 16 residues. CDR3 DNA: TGTGCCAGCAGCTTTGGGTACAGGGGGAACACCGGGGAGCTGTTTTTT. Translating gives CASSFGYRGNTGELFF.

The V gene is TRBV5-5, the J gene TRBJ1-2, with 9 nucleotides matching TRBD1. Trimming removed 4 bases from V and 8 bases from J; junction bases left unmatched: 9. The CDR3 runs 14 residues. Germline V gene data show CDR1 as SGHKS and CDR2 as YYEKEE (reference sequence). The CDR3 nucleotides are TGTGCCAGCAGCCAGGGACAGGGACAGTACGGCTACACCTTC. Its translation is CASSQGQGQYGYTF.

This clone was counted between two and nine times. V is TRBV27 and J is TRBJ1-2; the D is unclear. Trimming stripped 6 bases from V and 2 bases from J, with 19 bases between. CDR1 and CDR2 from the germline V gene are MNHEY and SMNVEV (reference sequence). The CDR3 loop spans 16 amino acids. DNA for the CDR3: TGTGCCAGCAGGTCACGACTCTACCCACCGAACTATGGCTACACCTTC. This translates into CASRSRLYPPNYGYTF.

The chain has TRBV18 and TRBJ2-5; 7 nucleotides line up with TRBD1. The CDR3 extends over 15 amino acids. Germline loops: CDR1 KGHSH, CDR2 LQKENI. V lost 3 bases to trimming and J lost 5 bases; unmatched junction nucleotides: 9. DNA for the CDR3: TGTGCCAGCTCACCCCGACAGGGTCCGGGGGAGACCCAGTACTTC. The encoded protein is CASSPRQGPGETQYF.

This rearrangement joins TRBV6-5 to TRBJ2-5; D might be TRBD2 (6 bases). The CDR3 covers 15 residues. V lost 4 bases and J lost 3, with 15 bases in between. Germline CDR1 and CDR2: MNHEY and SVGAGI. CDR3 residues: CASSFGGSSKETQYF. In DNA, the CDR3 is TGTGCCAGCAGTTTTGGAGGGTCCTCAAAAGAGACCCAGTACTTC.

This chain joins TRBV19 and TRBJ1-6, with D uncertain. CDR1 and CDR2 from the germline V gene are LNHDA and SQIVND (reference sequence). CDR3 size: 14 residues. Deletions cut 6 bases from V and 10 bases from J, with 16 bases between. The CDR3 spells CASSQTGSGSPLHF. The CDR3 DNA is TGTGCCAGTAGCCAAACCGGATCAGGCTCACCCCTCCACTTT.

V is TRBV6-6 and J is TRBJ1-2, with TRBD1 matching over 7 bases. The CDR3 has 15 residues. V was clipped by 6 bases and J by 1 base; unmatched bases: 8. CDR1 and CDR2 from the germline V gene are MNHNY and SVGAGI (reference sequence). CDR3 sequence (DNA): TGTGCCAGCAGCGGGAGACAGGGTCTTAACTATGGCTACACCTTC. Its protein is CASSGRQGLNYGYTF.

The chain carries TRBV6-1 and TRBJ1-2; 7 bases are a match to TRBD1. The J segment lost 4 bases and the V segment lost 1 base, leaving 6 bases of the junction unmatched. Germline-derived CDR1 and CDR2 are MNHNS and SASEGT. The CDR3 has 15 residues. This CDR3 is CASSEDVGGSYGYTF. The CDR3 DNA follows: TGTGCCAGCAGTGAAGACGTAGGGGGCTCCTATGGCTACACCTTC.

This clone occurred once. This chain uses TRBV6-1 with TRBJ1-3, with 8 bases lining up with TRBD1. Losses at the gene ends were 4 bases for V and 0 bases for J; bases not matched to a gene: 5. This CDR3 comprises 16 residues. Germline V gene data show CDR1 as MNHNS and CDR2 as SASEGT. CDR3 sequence: CASSGPDRGSGNTIYF. In DNA form, the CDR3 reads TGTGCCAGCAGTGGACCAGACAGGGGCTCTGGAAACACCATATATTTT.

The chain uses TRBV3-1 (or the pseudogene TRBV3-2) and TRBJ2-7; 10 bases agree with TRBD2. The germline CDR1 and CDR2 sequences are LGHDT and YNNKEL (reference sequence). J was trimmed by 2 bases and V by 0 bases; bases with no gene match: 4. The CDR3 extends over 16 amino acids. CDR3 nucleotides: TGTGCCAGCAGCCAAGAAGGTCTAGCGGGGGCCTACGAGCAGTACTTC. As protein: CASSQEGLAGAYEQYF.

The chain combines TRBV5-4 with TRBJ2-2; TRBD2 aligns across 8 bases. The V segment lost 5 bases and the J segment 1 base; nucleotides outside the gene matches: 7. The CDR3 runs 16 residues. Germline V gives CDR1 SGHNT, CDR2 YYREEE (reference sequence). CDR3 region: CASSVRLAWNTGELFF. CDR3 DNA sequence: TGTGCCAGCAGTGTTCGACTAGCGTGGAACACCGGGGAGCTGTTTTTT.

The rearrangement joins TRBV10-2 to TRBJ1-6; D remains ambiguous. Germline V lookup: CDR1 WSHSY, CDR2 SAAADI. V was pared by 2 bases and J by 8 bases, with 10 bases between. The CDR3 spans 14 residues. The CDR3 loop is CASSELLTDSPLHF. As DNA, the CDR3 is TGCGCCAGCAGTGAGCTCCTTACGGATTCACCCCTCCACTTT.

The chain's CDR3 is CASSERGDYRTDTQYF. The DNA for the CDR3 is TGTGCCAGCAGTGAAAGGGGGGACTATCGCACAGATACGCAGTATTTT. The rearrangement joins TRBV6-1 to TRBJ2-3; D may be TRBD2 (7 bases). CDR3 length equals 16 residues. The V end was cut by 2 bases, the J end by 1 base, with 13 bases between. Germline CDR1 and CDR2: MNHNS and SASEGT.

The chain carries TRBV9 and TRBJ1-1; D uncertain. Germline CDR1 reads SGDLS; CDR2 reads YYNGEE. Trimming shortened V by 0 bases and J by 2 bases, and 8 bases separated the two germline ends. This CDR3 has 14 residues. For the CDR3, the DNA is TGTGCCAGCAGCGTAGTGGCAGAAAACACTGAAGCTTTCTTT. This codes for CASSVVAENTEAFF. Together with reference TRBV9 and TRBJ1-1, the CDR3 gives the full variable domain: DSGVTQTPKHLITATGQRVTLRCSPRSGDLSVYWYQQSLDQGLQFLIQYYNGEERAKGNILERFSAQQFPDLHSELNLSSLELGDSALYFCASSVVAENTEAFFGQGTRLTVV.

V usage is TRBV19 and J usage is TRBJ1-1; D gene uncertain. V lost 7 bases and J lost 2, with 20 bases in between. CDR3 length: 16 residues. Germline V CDR1 and CDR2: LNHDA, SQIVND (reference sequence). CDR3 sequence reads: CASTPRGGRSNTEAFF. The CDR3 region has the DNA TGTGCCAGTACCCCCCGGGGAGGCCGCTCCAACACTGAAGCTTTCTTT.